This TCR beta chain was retrieved from a study of T cells in Graves' hyperthyroidism and ophthalmopathy (dated by TCRdb to between 2017 and 2020). For context, the study as a whole: Peripheral blood samples were taken at initial diagnosis, before any treatment was given. A discovery cohort of about 96 patients, about 43 with Graves' ophthalmopathy and fewer than 65 with stable Graves' hyperthyroidism, was used to find distinguishing TCR V-J signatures. Once sampling was done, hyperthyroidism patients were given methimazole at a starting dose of 30 mg daily, whereas ophthalmopathy patients were given high-dose intravenous methylprednisolone. In addition, the study compared T-cell repertoires in thyroid tissue and in blood from 6 or 7 Graves' hyperthyroidism patients. For training and testing, the roughly 100 patients in the discovery cohort were randomly divided in a 7:3 ratio. TCR Vbeta CDR3 sequencing of fewer than 150 peripheral blood samples (around 45 ophthalmopathy, 75 or so hyperthyroidism and approximately 17 progressor patients) is reported in the paper. An independent validation cohort of 18 to 20 hyperthyroidism patients and over 15 patients who later progressed to ophthalmopathy tested prospective prediction of ophthalmopathy. General conclusions and limits of the study: In validation, the model predicted progression to ophthalmopathy with around 71% sensitivity and roughly 72% specificity, a median of around 6.6 months before onset. Most expanded thyroid clonotypes (frequency above 0.001) were also detected in blood, suggesting blood repertoires may reflect thyroid immune responses. No statistical method was used to set the sample size in advance, and investigators knew the group allocation. A 13 V-J signature model separated ophthalmopathy from stable hyperthyroidism, with around 88% sensitivity and 81% to 83% specificity in cross-validation and 80%/75% in testing.

The TCR beta CDR3 regions were amplified from the RNA transcripts. The first round of RT-PCR for the TCR CDR3 was performed with the HTBI primer set and the Qiagen OneStep RT-PCR kit. Libraries were constructed in a second round of multiplex PCR, after which size selection and purification were performed. Sequencing of the libraries was done on an Illumina HiSeq2000 using paired-end 100 bp reads. Per the source publication's procedure: SOAPnuke was used to process the raw data, throwing out any read that contained adapters or uncalled bases, had a mean Phred below 15, or lacked an exact constant-primer or identifier match. COPE v1.2.5 was used to merge high-quality paired reads, and clonotypes were defined as unique nucleotide sequences. Clonotypes were aligned to IMGT TRBV, TRBD and TRBJ reference segments using MiTCR v1.1. The analysis was restricted to V-J combinations with a frequency above 0.0001, which together covered 98% to 99.2% of the repertoires. A TCS score was defined as the ratio of F50 (clonal expansion) to E x V (chaos), with BLOSUM62-based TCRdist applied between CDR3 peptides within each V-J. Welch's t-statistics and random forest reduced fewer than 550 V-J features to under 15, which were used in a naive Bayes classifier (R e1071). The public reads were quality trimmed at Q25 with fastp and then assembled into clones with MiXCR by TCRdb, keeping productive beta chains. Every CDR3 protein is listed once, alongside the most common genes and DNA of its rows. These V and J calls rely on TCRdb rather than the paper's analysis. For this sample there are 300,000 or so distinct CDR3 sequences; approximately 15% appear just once. Jointly, the top ten make up about 51% of the sample.

Unmatched junction bases come to 6, with V trimmed by 4 bases and J by 4 bases. As encoded in the germline V gene (reference sequence), CDR1 is SGHNT while CDR2 is YYREEE. Including the terminal cysteine and phenylalanine, the CDR3 comprises 14 residues. This entry keeps only the CDR3 DNA: 42 bases, framed from base 1. As for this clonotype: This receptor's antigen is unknown. Per-base qualities were not stored, and no clone one base away is much larger.

In the ophthalmopathy patients, disease was moderately to severely active, with a Clinical Activity Score of 3 or more, a NOSPECS grade of 4 or more, and a duration of less than 3 months. The study excluded patients with uncontrolled infections, other autoimmune diseases, pregnancy or lactation. Clinical symptoms, serum thyroxine and TRAb, thyroid ultrasound, and orbital computed tomography formed the basis for the diagnoses. PBMCs were separated from roughly 10 ml of fresh peripheral blood using Ficoll-Paque density gradient centrifugation. Total RNA was extracted with Trizol reagent, and quality was checked on an Agilent 2100 Bioanalyzer.

This receptor was identified in an older woman with Graves' ophthalmopathy. The chain employs TRBV5-4 and TRBJ1-2; TRBD1 matches 8 bases in the middle. The sample consisted of blood. Here the CDR3 is given as CASSPADRGYGYTF. The nucleotides are TGTGCCAGCAGCCCGGCCGACAGGGGCTATGGCTACACCTTC.